A single sample gave rise to the 14 T cell receptor beta chains below, sequenced in a study of early T cells in non-severe SARS-CoV-2 infection. TCRdb ran MiXCR on the 5' RACE reads and lists one entry per CDR3 protein. The sample lists tens of thousands of distinct CDR3 sequences; almost 7.5% were seen once. The sample comprised whole blood. The receptor set was obtained from an adult who was a healthcare worker with PCR-confirmed SARS-CoV-2 infection or an uninfected control (not recorded which).

At least ten counts were recorded for this clonotype. The gene calls are TRBV27 and TRBJ1-1; D is ambiguous. V lost 5 bases and J lost 9, with 31 bases in between. The CDR3 spans 18 residues. The germline gives CDR1 MNHEY, CDR2 SMNVEV (reference sequence). This CDR3 is CASSPSTLHIPWQRKAFF. The CDR3 DNA is TGTGCCAGCAGTCCCAGTACACTTCACATCCCCTGGCAGAGGAAAGCTTTCTTT.

There are a few counts of this clonotype. This sequence joins TRBV7-6 and TRBJ1-5; 10 bases match TRBD1. From germline, CDR1 is SGHVS and CDR2 FNYEAQ. The CDR3 spans 21 residues. J was trimmed by 0 bases and V by 4 bases; bases with no gene match: 18. The CDR3 DNA is TGTGCCAGCAGCTCCTTACCCCTCCGGGACAGGGGACACCTTAGCAATCAGCCCCAGCATTTT. It encodes CASSSLPLRDRGHLSNQPQHF. The whole variable domain, filled in from reference TRBV7-6 and TRBJ1-5, reads GAGVSQSPRYKVTKRGQDVALRCDPISGHVSLYWYRQALGQGPEFLTYFNYEAQQDKSGLPNDRFSAERPEGSISTLTIQRTEQRDSAMYRCASSSLPLRDRGHLSNQPQHFGDGTRLSIL.

The sample holds many counts of this clonotype. The genes are TRBV29-1 and TRBJ2-1, with D perhaps matching TRBD1 or TRBD2 (5 bases each). Trimming removed 3 bases from V and 2 bases from J, with 14 bases in between. Germline lookup yields CDR1 SQVTM and CDR2 ANQGSEA. The CDR3 is 15 residues long. The CDR3 protein is CSVDGARPTYNEQFF. CDR3 bases: TGCAGCGTTGACGGGGCAAGACCTACCTACAATGAGCAGTTCTTC.

The table lists this clonotype with many counts. The genes are TRBV5-4 and TRBJ1-6; no clear D gene. Germline lookup yields CDR1 SGHNT and CDR2 YYREEE (reference sequence). The V end lost 1 base, the J end lost 7 bases, and 12 bases lay between the germline ends. There are 15 residues in the CDR3. The CDR3 spells CASSLPVGSNSPLHF. The CDR3 bases are TGTGCCAGCAGCTTGCCGGTCGGTTCAAATTCACCCCTCCACTTT.

This clonotype was counted at least ten times. The chain links TRBV18 to TRBJ1-5; D is perhaps TRBD1 (5 bases). Trimming left V 2 bases short and J 9 bases short, with 17 bases between. Germline values: CDR1 KGHSH, CDR2 LQKENI. CDR3 size: 15 residues. CDR3 in amino acids: CASSPLGLPSGPQHF. CDR3 DNA: TGTGCCAGCTCACCATTGGGGCTCCCCTCGGGGCCCCAGCATTTT.

The chain links TRBV19 to TRBJ2-6; D unclear. The germline gives CDR1 LNHDA, CDR2 SQIVND (reference sequence). V lost 6 bases and J lost 0, with 6 bases in between. There are 14 residues in the CDR3. CDR3 coding DNA: TGTGCCAGTAGAATCAGCTCTGGGGCCAACGTCCTGACTTTC. Translated, it gives CASRISSGANVLTF. Drawing the rest from reference TRBV19 and TRBJ2-6, the complete variable domain is DGGITQSPKYLFRKEGQNVTLSCEQNLNHDAMYWYRQDPGQGLRLIYYSQIVNDFQKGDIAEGYSVSREKKESFPLTVTSAQKNPTAFYLCASRISSGANVLTFGAGSRLTVL.

This clonotype has ten or more counts. The chain is built from TRBV24-1 and TRBJ1-5; D gene ambiguous. This CDR3 is built from 12 residues. The germline V gene has CDR1 KGHDR and CDR2 SFDVKD. Deletions cut 8 bases from V and 7 bases from J, with 11 bases between. The CDR3 bases are TGTGCCACCACCACAACCGCGCAGCCCCAGCATTTT. Translated: CATTTTAQPQHF.

J is TRBJ1-4 and V is TRBV29-1; D is ambiguous. The germline V gene encodes CDR1 SQVTM and CDR2 ANQGSEA. V was shortened by 0 bases and J by 4 bases, with 9 bases between the two germline ends. The CDR3 length is 14 residues. CDR3 sequence: CSVEDPAVNEKLFF. The CDR3, as DNA: TGCAGCGTTGAAGATCCGGCGGTTAATGAAAAACTGTTTTTT.

This clonotype was found a few times. V gene TRBV29-1 combines with J gene TRBJ2-3, with 11 bases lining up with TRBD1. Trimming removed 3 bases from V and 2 bases from J; junction bases left unmatched: 4. The CDR3 is 15 amino acids. CDR1 SQVTM and CDR2 ANQGSEA come from the germline V gene. The CDR3 spells CSVEGQGVHTDTQYF. Here the CDR3 DNA reads TGCAGCGTTGAGGGACAGGGGGTACACACAGATACGCAGTATTTT.

The chain combines TRBV7-6 with TRBJ2-7, with D possibly matching TRBD1 (6 bases). The germline V and J ends were trimmed by 1 base and 5 bases, with 15 bases remaining between them. The V gene's germline CDR1 is SGHVS and CDR2 FNYEAQ. The CDR3 sequence is 15 residues long. CDR3 residues: CASSLGVYRDHEQYF. DNA for the CDR3: TGTGCCAGCAGCTTAGGGGTGTACAGGGACCACGAGCAGTACTTC. The full variable domain, in which reference TRBV7-6 and TRBJ2-7 provide the parts outside the CDR3, is GAGVSQSPRYKVTKRGQDVALRCDPISGHVSLYWYRQALGQGPEFLTYFNYEAQQDKSGLPNDRFSAERPEGSISTLTIQRTEQRDSAMYRCASSLGVYRDHEQYFGPGTRLTVT.

The gene calls are TRBV4-3 and TRBJ2-2, with 7 bases matching TRBD1. The CDR3 covers 16 residues. V was clipped by 0 bases and J by 3 bases; unmatched bases: 4. Germline-derived CDR1 and CDR2 are LGHNA and YSLEER. Written as DNA, the CDR3 is TGCGCCAGCAGCCAAGAGATCGGGACAGACACCGGGGAGCTGTTTTTT. The encoded protein is CASSQEIGTDTGELFF.

This clonotype was counted many times. The chain carries TRBV28 and TRBJ1-6; no reliable D call. The CDR3 is 11 amino acids. The ends were cut back, 2 bases at V and 9 bases at J, with 2 bases in the middle. Germline CDR1 MDHEN, CDR2 SYDVKM. CDR3 sequence reads: CASSLGSPLHF. The CDR3 DNA follows: TGTGCCAGCAGTTTAGGTTCACCCCTCCACTTT.

This chain uses TRBV3-1 with TRBJ1-3, with D maybe TRBD1 (5 bases). Trimming stripped 3 bases from V and 2 bases from J, with 11 bases between. The CDR3 covers 15 residues. Germline CDR1 and CDR2: LGHDT and YNNKEL (reference sequence). CDR3 region: CASSHLGGTGNTIYF. The CDR3 DNA reads as TGTGCCAGCAGCCATTTGGGGGGAACTGGAAACACCATATATTTT.

The gene calls are TRBV7-9 and TRBJ2-1; D is possibly TRBD1 (6 bases). V lost 5 bases and J 0 bases, leaving 8 bases between the germline ends. CDR1 is SEHNR and CDR2 is FQNEAQ in the germline V gene (reference sequence). The CDR3 consists of 14 residues. The CDR3 DNA follows: TGTGCCAGCAGCACAGGGAGCTCCTACAATGAGCAGTTCTTC. Amino acid sequence: CASSTGSSYNEQFF.